Following are 18 T cell receptor beta chains from one sample sequenced in a study of cytotoxic CD8 clonotypes in ibrutinib-treated CLL. The assay was immunoSEQ multiplex PCR, and TCRdb's table has in-frame clones only and misses some. The sample records approximately 130,000 clones, around four fifths being singletons. Sequences were derived from PBMCs, sampled after 24 months of ibrutinib treatment. These receptors came from a human donor with chronic lymphocytic leukemia.

The rearrangement links TRBV10-3 to TRBJ2-7, with 7 bases fitting TRBD1. The V gene's germline CDR1 is ENHRY and CDR2 SYGVKD. This CDR3 is built from 13 residues. Losses at the gene ends were 10 bases for V and 3 bases for J; bases not matched to a gene: 9. The DNA of the CDR3 is TGTGCCAGCACCCAGGGACAGATCTACGAGCAGTACTTC. Protein: CASTQGQIYEQYF.

This clone appeared a single time. This chain connects TRBV19 to TRBJ1-3; D is uncertain. V dropped 3 bases and J dropped 2 bases, with 17 bases sitting between them. Looked up from germline, CDR1 is LNHDA and CDR2 is SQIVND (reference sequence). The CDR3 totals 17 residues. CDR3 in amino acids: CASSIIPNGPPGNTIYF. The CDR3 coding sequence is TGTGCCAGTAGTATTATCCCAAACGGACCTCCTGGAAACACCATATATTTT.

The chain joins TRBV5-3 to TRBJ2-7; D gene uncertain. TRBV5-3 is given ORF status, its function remaining uncertain. The CDR3 runs to 12 residues. Deletions cut 0 bases from V and 6 bases from J, with 7 bases between. The CDR3, as DNA: TGTGCCAGAAGCTTGGTATGCGGCGAGCAGTACTTC. Translated, it gives CARSLVCGEQYF.

This clone has a handful of counts. This chain uses TRBV30 with TRBJ2-7, with D uncertain. CDR1 and CDR2 (germline): GTSNPN, SVGIG (reference sequence). Trimming took 0 bases from V and 6 from J, leaving 6 bases between them. This CDR3 is built from 11 residues. The chain's CDR3 is CAWSVLAEQYF. The CDR3 nucleotides are TGTGCCTGGAGTGTACTCGCCGAGCAGTACTTC.

J is TRBJ1-6 and V is TRBV7-9; the match to TRBD1 covers 11 bases. CDR1 and CDR2 (germline): SEHNR, FQNEAQ (reference sequence). The length of the CDR3 is 13 residues. After removal of 8 bases from V and 11 bases from J, the junction contained 5 bases not matched to a gene. CDR3 in DNA: TGTGCCAGCTGGACAGGGGGCATAACACCCCTCCACTTT. Translating gives CASWTGGITPLHF.

In this sample, this clone turned up a few times. The V and J genes are TRBV5-5 and TRBJ1-2; a possible D gene is TRBD1 (6 bases). This CDR3 comprises 13 residues. Germline V gene lookup returns CDR1 SGHKS and CDR2 YYEKEE (reference sequence). V gave up 0 bases and J gave up 7 bases, with 10 bases separating them. CDR3 sequence (DNA): TGTGCCAGCAGCTTGGCAGGGGCTGGTGGCTACACCTTC. It specifies CASSLAGAGGYTF.

The chain links TRBV13 to TRBJ1-4; 8 nucleotides agree with TRBD1. The CDR3 totals 16 residues. The germline V gene encodes CDR1 PRHDT and CDR2 FYEKMQ (reference sequence). J lost 7 bases, V lost 1 base, and 8 bases had no gene match. CDR3 residues: CASSLAQGELGEKLFF. For the CDR3, the DNA is TGTGCCAGCAGCTTAGCACAGGGGGAGTTAGGTGAAAAACTGTTTTTT.

The rearrangement uses TRBV6-1 and TRBJ1-6; D possibly corresponds to TRBD1 (5 bases). Germline V gene data show CDR1 as MNHNS and CDR2 as SASEGT. This CDR3 has 15 amino acids. Trimming left V 3 bases short and J 5 bases short, with 11 bases between. Here the CDR3 DNA reads TGTGCCAGCAGTGATTTTCCCAGGGATAATTCACCCCTCCACTTT. This sequence encodes CASSDFPRDNSPLHF.

The chain recombines TRBV5-4 with TRBJ2-5; the match to TRBD1 covers 10 bases. V lost 1 base, J lost 2 bases, and 5 bases stayed unmatched. The CDR3 totals 16 residues. CDR1 SGHNT and CDR2 YYREEE come from the germline V gene (reference sequence). Here the CDR3 DNA reads TGTGCCAGCAGCTTGTTTAGGACAGGGGGGCAAGAGACCCAGTACTTC. This translates into CASSLFRTGGQETQYF.

CDR3 residues: CAWSAGLASYEQYF. The CDR3 coding sequence is TGTGCCTGGTCTGCGGGACTAGCCTCCTACGAGCAGTACTTC. The chain employs TRBV30 and TRBJ2-7, with 9 nucleotides matching TRBD2. The CDR3 sequence is 14 residues long. The V gene's germline CDR1 is GTSNPN and CDR2 SVGIG (reference sequence). Trimming took 5 bases from V and 0 from J; bases not matched to a gene: 5.

The V and J genes are TRBV28 and TRBJ2-7; D not resolved. The V gene's germline CDR1 is MDHEN and CDR2 SYDVKM. CDR3 length equals 13 residues. Trimming pared 8 bases from V and 2 bases from J, leaving 13 bases between. The CDR3 protein is CASQARRPYEQYF. In nucleotides, the CDR3 is TGTGCCAGCCAGGCAAGACGTCCCTACGAGCAGTACTTC.

The chain combines TRBV7-8 with TRBJ1-2; tentatively, D is TRBD1 (6 bases). CDR3 length equals 14 residues. The ends were cut back, 5 bases at V and 6 bases at J, with 16 bases in the middle. The germline gives CDR1 SGHVS, CDR2 FQNEAQ. For the CDR3, the DNA is TGTGCCAGCAGCCTCCAGGGGCTCCCCCATGGCTACACCTTC. This sequence encodes CASSLQGLPHGYTF.

The gene calls are TRBV10-3 and TRBJ2-5; 7 bases map to TRBD1. Trimming at V came to 6 bases and at J to 5 bases, leaving 6 bases not matched to a gene. The CDR3 is made up of 13 amino acids. Germline CDR1 reads ENHRY; CDR2 reads SYGVKD. This CDR3 is CAIRVNRGETQYF. CDR3 DNA sequence: TGTGCCATCAGGGTTAACAGGGGCGAGACCCAGTACTTC.

The chain uses TRBV4-1 and TRBJ2-5, with D unclear. The CDR3 length is 17 residues. V lost 1 base to trimming and J lost 1 base, with 16 bases between them. Germline CDR1 is MGHRA and CDR2 is YSYEKL. CDR3 residues: CASSQARRSSSQETQYF. CDR3 coding DNA: TGCGCCAGCAGCCAAGCGAGGAGATCTTCCTCCCAAGAGACCCAGTACTTC.

This sequence joins TRBV27 and TRBJ2-7, with D possibly matching TRBD2 (6 bases). Germline CDR1 MNHEY, CDR2 SMNVEV (reference sequence). This CDR3 spans 13 amino acids. V was clipped by 3 bases and J by 1 base, with 7 bases between them. Here the CDR3 reads CASSFGGSYEQYF. CDR3 nucleotides: TGTGCCAGCAGTTTTGGGGGGTCCTACGAGCAGTACTTC.

This chain links TRBV5-1 with TRBJ1-1; D might be TRBD1 (5 bases). Trimming pared 5 bases from V and 0 bases from J, leaving 14 bases between. Germline loops: CDR1 SGHRS, CDR2 YFSETQ. There are 15 residues in the CDR3. The CDR3 is CASRATATMNTEAFF. In nucleotides, the CDR3 is TGCGCCAGCAGAGCGACAGCTACTATGAACACTGAAGCTTTCTTT. Full variable domain (outside the CDR3, taken from reference TRBV5-1 and TRBJ1-1): KAGVTQTPRYLIKTRGQQVTLSCSPISGHRSVSWYQQTPGQGLQFLFEYFSETQRNKGNFPGRFSGRQFSNSRSEMNVSTLELGDSALYLCASRATATMNTEAFFGQGTRLTVV.

The V and J genes are TRBV9 and TRBJ2-3, with 10 bases aligning to TRBD2. Germline-derived CDR1 and CDR2 are SGDLS and YYNGEE. The trim removed 0 bases at V and 1 base at J, leaving 2 bases unmatched. This CDR3 has 16 residues. The CDR3 bases are TGTGCCAGCAGCGTAGCTCTAGCGGGGGGCACAGATACGCAGTATTTT. As protein: CASSVALAGGTDTQYF.

The rearrangement uses TRBV18 and TRBJ2-5, with D possibly matching TRBD2 (6 bases). Germline V gene sequence: CDR1 KGHSH, CDR2 LQKENI. CDR3 length equals 15 residues. V was trimmed by 2 bases and J by 13 bases, leaving 23 bases between them. In DNA, the CDR3 is TGTGCCAGCTCACCAGGGGAGGAGATCGACTCGGTTCGGTACTTC. Translated, it gives CASSPGEEIDSVRYF.